This passage covers 25 T cell receptor beta chains from one sample sequenced in a study of spatial heterogeneity in lung cancer. Time point defined: blood at routine non-recurrence follow-up after resection. TCRdb reprocessed the 5' RACE reads via MiXCR and lists one record per CDR3 protein. The sample shows 85,000 to 100,000 distinct CDR3 sequences, 15% to 20% of them seen only once. The sequenced sample was PBMCs, obtained at follow-up. The receptors here all came from a male donor with early-stage non-small cell lung cancer.

In its sample, this clonotype was seen many times. V gene TRBV12-3 or TRBV12-4 combines with J gene TRBJ1-2, with TRBD1 as a possible D gene (6 bases). This CDR3 contains 13 residues. Trimming shortened V by 3 bases and J by 4 bases, and 9 bases separated the two germline ends. CDR3 in amino acids: CASSFGQFYGYTF. CDR3 bases: TGTGCCAGCAGTTTCGGACAGTTCTATGGCTACACCTTC.

This chain uses TRBV20-1 with TRBJ2-5; D not certain. The germline V gene has CDR1 DFQATT and CDR2 SNEGSKA (reference sequence). V dropped 4 bases and J dropped 1 base, with 25 bases sitting between them. The CDR3 length is 18 residues. Here the CDR3 DNA reads TGCAGTGCTAACCTGGGCGTGCTTCTGAATCCCTTCCAAGAGACCCAGTACTTC. Translation: CSANLGVLLNPFQETQYF.

This clonotype was recorded a few times. The chain joins TRBV6-5 to TRBJ1-2; 9 nucleotides agree with TRBD1. The germline CDR1 and CDR2 sequences are MNHEY and SVGAGI. The CDR3 has 12 residues. The J segment lost 7 bases and the V segment lost 6 bases, leaving 3 bases of the junction unmatched. The CDR3 reads CASRQGAFGYTF. DNA for the CDR3: TGTGCCAGCAGACAGGGGGCGTTTGGCTACACCTTC.

This clonotype was counted a few times. J is TRBJ1-6 and V is TRBV2; 9 bases agree with TRBD1. V gave up 4 bases and J gave up 8 bases; unmatched junction bases: 9. The CDR3 contains 16 residues. Germline V gives CDR1 SNHLY, CDR2 FYNNEI. The CDR3 region is CASSGGTGTWDSPLHF. CDR3 in DNA: TGTGCCAGCAGTGGAGGGACAGGGACTTGGGATTCACCCCTCCACTTT.

This clonotype was seen a handful of times. The chain links TRBV30 to TRBJ1-4; unclear D gene. Trimming shortened V by 0 bases and J by 7 bases, and 18 bases separated the two germline ends. Germline values: CDR1 GTSNPN, CDR2 SVGIG (reference sequence). The CDR3 consists of 16 residues. The CDR3 is CAWSVRGRGLGEKLFF. In DNA, the CDR3 is TGTGCCTGGAGTGTACGAGGCCGCGGGTTAGGTGAAAAACTGTTTTTT.

The chain links TRBV20-1 to TRBJ2-1, with 9 bases fitting TRBD1. Trimming cost V 5 bases and J 4 bases; bases outside gene matches: 6. CDR1 and CDR2 from the germline V gene are DFQATT and SNEGSKA (reference sequence). This CDR3 contains 14 residues. CDR3 coding DNA: TGCAGTGCTGGCCGGGACAGGGATTACAATGAGCAGTTCTTC. It is translated as CSAGRDRDYNEQFF.

The V gene is TRBV11-3, the J gene TRBJ2-1; D unclear. CDR1 is SGHNT and CDR2 is YENEEA in the germline V gene. V lost 6 bases and J lost 7, with 10 bases in between. CDR3 size: 12 residues. CDR3 in DNA: TGTGCCAGCAGTCCACATGGGAATGAGCAGTTCTTC. Protein sequence: CASSPHGNEQFF.

The chain links TRBV4-1 to TRBJ2-3; a possible D gene is TRBD2 (6 bases). Trimming removed 4 bases from V and 6 bases from J, with 23 bases in between. Germline CDR1 and CDR2: MGHRA and YSYEKL. This CDR3 contains 17 residues. CDR3 in amino acids: CASSPRDGAGYQDTQYF. The DNA for the CDR3 is TGCGCCAGCAGCCCTCGCGATGGGGCGGGGTACCAGGATACGCAGTATTTT.

This clonotype showed up just a few times. The V and J genes are TRBV7-2 and TRBJ1-5, with D maybe TRBD1 (6 bases). V lost 5 bases to trimming and J lost 5 bases, with 16 bases between them. Looked up from germline, CDR1 is SGHTA and CDR2 is FQGNSA. The CDR3 contains 15 residues. DNA of the CDR3: TGTGCCAGCAGCCCTTCTGGACAGCCCGATCAGCCCCAGCATTTT. It codes for CASSPSGQPDQPQHF.

This clonotype was picked up one time. V gene TRBV18 combines with J gene TRBJ2-3; maybe TRBD2 (6 bases). The CDR3 is 16 amino acids. Trimming left V 3 bases short and J 0 bases short, with 13 bases between. Germline loops: CDR1 KGHSH, CDR2 LQKENI. The CDR3 here is CASSPESRGSTDTQYF. The CDR3, as DNA: TGTGCCAGCTCACCGGAATCTCGGGGGAGCACAGATACGCAGTATTTT. The full variable domain, completed using reference TRBV18 and TRBJ2-3, is NAGVMQNPRHLVRRRGQEARLRCSPMKGHSHVYWYRQLPEEGLKFMVYLQKENIIDESGMPKERFSAEFPKEGPSILRIQQVVRGDSAAYFCASSPESRGSTDTQYFGPGTRLTVL.

This clonotype appeared many times. The chain uses TRBV6-5 and TRBJ1-1; no reliable D call. The CDR3 spans 13 residues. Germline-derived CDR1 and CDR2 are MNHEY and SVGAGI. V lost 6 bases, J lost 4 bases, and 12 bases lay in between. DNA of the CDR3: TGTGCCAGCAGGGGTCAAGGTGGCACTGAAGCTTTCTTT. Translation gives CASRGQGGTEAFF.

The chain links TRBV4-2 to TRBJ2-5; 10 nucleotides agree with TRBD2. Germline V CDR1 and CDR2: LGHNA, YNFKEQ. The CDR3 has 15 amino acids. After removal of 0 bases from V and 9 bases from J, the junction contained 7 bases not matched to a gene. CDR3: CASSQELSSGRPQYF. CDR3 sequence (DNA): TGTGCCAGCAGCCAAGAATTATCTAGCGGGAGACCCCAGTACTTC.

This clonotype has only a few counts. The chain recombines TRBV20-1 with TRBJ1-5, with 7 bases matching TRBD1. The V gene's germline CDR1 is DFQATT and CDR2 SNEGSKA (reference sequence). This CDR3 region has 11 residues. V shed 5 bases and J 11 bases; nucleotides not matched to a gene: 6. The DNA for the CDR3 is TGCAGTGCTTGGGACAGATTGTCCCAGCATTTT. It is translated as CSAWDRLSQHF.

This clonotype was seen a single time. This sequence joins TRBV5-1 and TRBJ2-2; weak D call: TRBD2 (5 bases). The germline gives CDR1 SGHRS, CDR2 YFSETQ. This CDR3 is built from 13 residues. V was trimmed by 1 base and J by 5 bases, leaving 6 bases between them. CDR3 in amino acids: CASSLRETGELFF. The CDR3, as DNA: TGCGCCAGCAGCTTGAGGGAGACCGGGGAGCTGTTTTTT.

The chain employs TRBV4-1 and TRBJ2-1; TRBD2 matches 9 bases. Germline trimming cut 0 bases from V and 4 bases from J; bases unmatched to any gene: 7. This CDR3 region has 17 residues. Germline CDR1 MGHRA, CDR2 YSYEKL. The DNA of the CDR3 is TGCGCCAGCAGCCAAGATATAAGCGGGGGGCCATACAATGAGCAGTTCTTC. It translates to CASSQDISGGPYNEQFF.

The table lists this clonotype with a few counts. The rearrangement uses TRBV29-1 and TRBJ2-3, with TRBD1 matching over 9 bases. V was pared by 5 bases and J by 5 bases, with 2 bases of the junction left unmatched. Germline CDR1 SQVTM, CDR2 ANQGSEA. This CDR3 contains 12 residues. This CDR3 reads CSVRTGVDTQYF. The CDR3 DNA reads TGCAGCGTTAGGACAGGGGTAGATACGCAGTATTTT.

This clonotype was seen a handful of times. The chain combines TRBV4-3 with TRBJ2-3; D might be TRBD2 (5 bases). V lost 0 bases and J lost 3, with 10 bases in between. Germline CDR1 and CDR2: LGHNA and YSLEER. CDR3 length: 15 residues. The CDR3 is CASSQDGEETDTQYF. The CDR3 DNA reads as TGCGCCAGCAGCCAAGACGGGGAAGAGACAGATACGCAGTATTTT.

The chain joins TRBV9 to TRBJ2-1; TRBD1 might be the D (5 bases). This CDR3 is built from 15 residues. Germline V gene sequence: CDR1 SGDLS, CDR2 YYNGEE. V lost 4 bases to trimming and J lost 5 bases, with 16 bases between them. The CDR3 DNA reads TGTGCCAGCAGCCTAACAGGTGGGGCGGACAATGAGCAGTTCTTC. Encoded protein: CASSLTGGADNEQFF.

This clonotype was recorded at least ten times. The V gene is TRBV6-5, the J gene TRBJ2-1, with 15 bases matching TRBD2. This CDR3 comprises 16 residues. The germline V gene encodes CDR1 MNHEY and CDR2 SVGAGI. V dropped 5 bases and J dropped 3; count of bases not matched to a gene: 2. The CDR3 DNA follows: TGTGCCAGCAGTGGACTAGCGGGGGGGCGCTACAATGAGCAGTTCTTC. It encodes CASSGLAGGRYNEQFF.

The chain joins TRBV5-1 to TRBJ1-1; perhaps TRBD1 as D (5 bases). Deletions cut 0 bases from V and 5 bases from J, with 11 bases between. CDR1 and CDR2 (germline): SGHRS, YFSETQ. This CDR3 region has 14 residues. Here the CDR3 DNA reads TGCGCCAGCAGCTTGGCTGCAGGGCCGACTGAAGCTTTCTTT. It specifies CASSLAAGPTEAFF.

In DNA, the CDR3 is TGTGCCACCAGTGACGACACCTCTGGGTATGGCTACACCTTC. It specifies CATSDDTSGYGYTF. The chain links TRBV24-1 to TRBJ1-2; D is unresolved. Germline CDR1 and CDR2: KGHDR and SFDVKD. Trimming removed 4 bases at V and 5 bases at J, with 13 bases between. The CDR3 is 14 residues long.

This clonotype was observed at least ten times. The chain is built from TRBV20-1 and TRBJ2-1, with 11 bases lining up with TRBD2. The V gene's germline CDR1 is DFQATT and CDR2 SNEGSKA (reference sequence). After removal of 4 bases from V and 3 bases from J, the junction contained 2 bases not matched to a gene. The CDR3 sequence is 14 residues long. The DNA of the CDR3 is TGCAGTGCTAATAGCGGGAGGGACTACAATGAGCAGTTCTTC. Translation gives CSANSGRDYNEQFF.

In this sample, this clonotype turned up a few times. The chain is built from TRBV20-1 and TRBJ2-3; 12 nucleotides align to TRBD2. The germline V gene encodes CDR1 DFQATT and CDR2 SNEGSKA (reference sequence). The CDR3 runs 15 residues. The junction had 9 bases not matched to a gene; V was cut back by 6 bases and J by 5 bases. DNA of the CDR3: TGCAGTGCGAAACTAGCGGGGGGCCAGCTAGATACGCAGTATTTT. It encodes CSAKLAGGQLDTQYF.

This chain uses TRBV24-1 with TRBJ2-2; D is possibly TRBD2 (6 bases). Germline V lookup: CDR1 KGHDR, CDR2 SFDVKD. The CDR3 extends over 16 amino acids. V dropped 2 bases and J dropped 1 base, with 10 bases sitting between them. CDR3 protein: CATSDWEARNTGELFF. The CDR3 region has the DNA TGTGCCACCAGTGATTGGGAGGCACGGAACACCGGGGAGCTGTTTTTT.

This clonotype was recorded at least ten times. The chain couples TRBV19 to TRBJ1-5; D ambiguous. Germline V gene sequence: CDR1 LNHDA, CDR2 SQIVND (reference sequence). V lost 3 bases and J 7 bases, leaving 10 bases between the germline ends. The CDR3 spans 13 residues. The DNA of the CDR3 is TGTGCCAGTAGTATTGGGCAGAGACAGCCCCAGCATTTT. Translation gives CASSIGQRQPQHF.